This TCR beta chain comes out of a study of cytomegalovirus exposure and HLA in healthy donors. The CDR3 length is 14 residues. The germline V gene has CDR1 LGHNT and CDR2 FRNRAP. Trimming at V came to 6 bases and at J to 0 bases, leaving 1 base not matched to a gene. Overall study findings and caveats: Another analysis was done later, and it associated around 16,000 TCR beta sequences with HLA alleles at 0.05 false discovery rate. The study dropped some indistinguishable V segments, TRBV6-2 and TRBV6-3 among them.

This clone was seen a single time. Its antigen is as yet unknown. In the PCR, 60 Vbeta and 13 Jbeta primers were used. In the original processing: Approximately 12 million of roughly 81 million unique TCR beta chains were shared, per a later count. Some clones are missing from TCRdb's copy, which holds only in-frame ones; the method was immunoSEQ multiplex PCR. V and J calls and clone size are given by that table; D and trimming were obtained from the DNA. The sample holds over 200,000 clones, just under 85% seen once. Sequenced material: PBMCs. The V call is TRBV12-5, the J call TRBJ1-4, with TRBD1 matching 7 bases. This TCR was sampled from a woman between 40 and 50 years old in good health and CMV-seronegative. In DNA, the CDR3 is TGTGCTAGTGGGACAGGGACAACTAATGAAAAACTGTTTTTT. As protein: CASGTGTTNEKLFF.